This T cell receptor beta chain is from a study of blood T cells in healthy people across ages (dated by TCRdb to between 2014 and 2017). With respect to the entire study: Template switching captured roughly one uniquely barcoded TCR beta cDNA molecule per two T cells in model experiments. Age-related changes in TCR beta repertoire diversity were measured in the study by deep sequencing normalized with unique cDNA molecular identifiers. Donors were grouped into four age groups: young (average about 15 years), middle-aged (39), aged (about 59) and long-lived (approximately 82). Donors of different ages were randomly distributed across sequencing lanes to avoid experimental bias. Two additional independent replicas of 1 million unique cDNA reads from the same blood draw were analyzed for two donors (one aged 18 to 30 and one aged 80 or older). General study outcomes and caveats: As age increased, observed TCR beta diversity per million T cells dropped in a roughly linear way, and a significant reduction was already evident by age about 40. The percentage of naive T cells measured by flow cytometry correlated strongly with observed TCR beta diversity. The CMV infection status of donors was not known, potentially confounding age-related changes in expanded clonotypes. Estimates of total diversity based on one million sequenced T cells were regarded as lower bounds and as underestimates. Because profiling used bulk unsorted PBMCs, naive and antigen-experienced compartments could not be compared conclusively. The long-lived group showed more naive CD4+ T cells, fewer expanded clones and increased TCR diversity than the aged group, suggesting age selection.

A word on this clonotype: Its binding antigen is unknown. It has no much larger one-base neighbor in the sample; base qualities were not kept.

Reading the germline V gene gives CDR1 LGHNA and CDR2 YSLEER. V and J lose 2 bases and 0 bases, and a span of 11 bases separates them. The CDR3 covers 16 residues, taking in both the cysteine and the phenylalanine. This entry keeps only the CDR3 DNA: 48 bases, framed from base 1. Systemically healthy Caucasian individuals from Russia, roughly 40 in total and aged about 6 to 95 years, were included as donors. Roughly 9 milliliters of peripheral blood were drawn from each donor into EDTA-treated Vacutainer tubes. Ficoll-Paque density-gradient centrifugation was used to isolate PBMCs, with at least 6 million per sample. Total RNA was extracted from PBMCs with Trizol reagent, with at least 5 micrograms obtained per sample. For every donor, an aliquot of PBMCs went through flow cytometry to measure the percentages of naive CD45RAhigh/CD27high T cells. Libraries were made using 5' RACE. TCRdb names Illumina HiSeq 2500 as the instrument used. The second PCR ran for about 6 to 11 cycles and used a J-beta primer mix along with a sample-barcoded 5' primer. A template-switch 5' adaptor carrying 12 random nucleotides introduced a unique molecular identifier onto each TCR beta cDNA molecule. Each sample yielded at least 2.5 million CDR3-containing paired-end reads. First-strand cDNA was synthesized from all RNA with the Mint cDNA synthesis kit, primed by a TRBC-specific oligonucleotide. Following uracil-DNA glycosylase treatment, a first 18-cycle PCR with universal primers M1SS and BC2_uni_R was performed on all cDNA. In the original analysis: Normalization of each sample was performed by random selection of 1 million high-quality reads, each carrying a distinct molecular identifier. Instead of being binned into consensus sequences, reads that shared molecular identifiers were thrown out. MiTCR, run with a Q25 quality threshold and the strictest error-elimination algorithm, handled CDR3 identification, clonotype clustering and error correction. A nonparametric unseen species model with Euler transformation was used to estimate lower-bound total TCR beta diversity. TCRdb reran the public reads through fastp at Q25 and MiXCR, keeping productive beta chains. Each entry merges the rows of one CDR3 protein and shows their most common DNA and genes. Here the V and J calls rest on TCRdb's processing, not on the authors' analysis. The sample table records about 1,400,000 distinct CDR3 sequences; 45% to 70% of these occur just once. Under 8.5% of the sample rests with the top ten.

Source material: blood. The rearranged chain carries TRBV4-3 and TRBJ2-1, with the D gene uncertain. This TCR was sampled from a man younger than 35 in good health. The CDR3 amino acid sequence is: CASSQHTAFSYNEQFF. DNA sequence: TGCGCCAGCAGCCAACACACTGCGTTCTCCTACAATGAGCAGTTCTTC.